What follows are 7 T cell receptor beta chains derived from one specimen sequenced in a study of blood T cell repertoires in COVID-19. TCRdb's copy holds only in-frame clones and misses some; the assay was immunoSEQ multiplex PCR. This table holds 200,000 to 250,000 clones, 65% to 85% found once. Sequences were obtained from peripheral blood. The receptors were sampled from a woman in her thirties or forties with active or convalescent COVID-19.

V is TRBV7-3 and J is TRBJ2-7; 12 nucleotides line up with TRBD2. J gave up 2 bases and V 2 bases, and 1 base lay outside the gene matches. The CDR3 has 15 amino acids. Per the germline V gene, CDR1 is SGHTA and CDR2 is FQGTGA. The CDR3: CASSLGLAGPYEQYF. CDR3 coding DNA: TGTGCCAGCAGCTTAGGACTAGCGGGGCCCTACGAGCAGTACTTC.

This chain links TRBV9 with TRBJ1-3, with 8 bases aligning to TRBD1. The trim removed 5 bases at V and 2 bases at J, leaving 3 bases unmatched. This CDR3 is 14 amino acids long. CDR1 SGDLS and CDR2 YYNGEE come from the germline V gene. CDR3 sequence reads: CASRPGGTGNTIYF. CDR3 bases: TGTGCCAGCAGGCCAGGGGGCACTGGAAACACCATATATTTT. Together with reference TRBV9 and TRBJ1-3, the CDR3 gives the full variable domain: DSGVTQTPKHLITATGQRVTLRCSPRSGDLSVYWYQQSLDQGLQFLIQYYNGEERAKGNILERFSAQQFPDLHSELNLSSLELGDSALYFCASRPGGTGNTIYFGEGSWLTVV.

The chain joins TRBV6-1 to TRBJ1-1; no clear D. Trimming removed 5 bases from V and 3 bases from J, with 13 bases in between. The germline V gene has CDR1 MNHNS and CDR2 SASEGT. The CDR3 loop spans 14 amino acids. The CDR3: CASSSRRGDTEAFF. In DNA, the CDR3 is TGTGCCAGCAGTTCCCGAAGAGGCGACACTGAAGCTTTCTTT.

The gene calls are TRBV5-1 and TRBJ2-3, with 7 bases identical to TRBD1. CDR3 length: 15 amino acids. The junction had 6 bases not matched to a gene; V was cut back by 4 bases and J by 1 base. Germline assignment: CDR1 SGHRS and CDR2 YFSETQ. The CDR3 sequence is CASSPRDSRTDTQYF. CDR3 nucleotides: TGCGCCAGCAGCCCCCGGGACAGCCGCACAGATACGCAGTATTTT.

This clone has at least ten counts. The sample contains more than one DNA sequence encoding this CDR3. The genes are TRBV19 and TRBJ1-2; 7 bases line up with TRBD1. The CDR3 spans 13 residues. The germline CDR1 and CDR2 sequences are LNHDA and SQIVND (reference sequence). V lost 6 bases, J lost 2 bases, and 3 bases stayed unmatched. CDR3 nucleotide sequence: TGTGCCAGTAGCCGGACAGGAAACTATGGCTACACCTTC. It translates to CASSRTGNYGYTF.

With regard to this clone: The sample carries other DNA sequences with the same CDR3. The V gene is TRBV4-1, the J gene TRBJ1-5, with D possibly being TRBD1 (6 bases). V lost 0 bases, J lost 4 bases, and 10 bases lay in between. This CDR3 comprises 15 residues. Germline V gene data show CDR1 as MGHRA and CDR2 as YSYEKL. The CDR3 DNA follows: TGCGCCAGCAGCCAAGACGGACAGTCTAATCAGCCCCAGCATTTT. Its translation is CASSQDGQSNQPQHF.

This sequence joins TRBV29-1 and TRBJ2-4; 8 bases fit TRBD2. Germline V gives CDR1 SQVTM, CDR2 ANQGSEA. This CDR3 spans 14 amino acids. Germline trimming cut 6 bases from V and 3 bases from J; bases unmatched to any gene: 7. CDR3 amino acids: CSVAREGVKNIQYF. The CDR3 nucleotides read TGCAGCGTGGCCCGGGAGGGGGTCAAAAACATTCAGTACTTC.